These T cell receptor beta chains were read from a single sample in a study of shared clonotypes between healthy human individuals. TCRdb's table, derived via immunoSEQ multiplex PCR, lists solely in-frame clones and lacks some. The sample holds about 710,000 clones, around four fifths seen once. The sequencing input was memory CD4+ T cells sorted from blood. The receptors stem from a woman in her 30s in good health. The CDR3 runs from the conserved cysteine through the conserved F or W. A D gene is named only where the DNA matches it firmly. Part of the rows lack a size; the others show once, few, many or a class for expanded clones.

CDR3 length	V gene	clone size	J gene	D gene	CDR3 protein	CDR3 DNA
15	TRBV6-1	-	TRBJ2-5	-	CASSRIGGVTETQYF	TGTGCCAGCAGTCGAATCGGAGGGGTTACGGAGACCCAGTACTTC
15	TRBV7-9	few	TRBJ2-7	-	CASSGGPRGTYEQYF	TGTGCCAGCAGCGGAGGCCCGCGTGGGACCTACGAGCAGTACTTC
15	TRBV5-5	-	TRBJ1-4	TRBD1	CASRKNRGPDEKLFF	TGTGCCAGCAGAAAGAACAGGGGGCCGGATGAAAAACTGTTTTTT
15	TRBV5-1	few	TRBJ2-5	-	CASSLVSGEGETQYF	TGCGCCAGCAGCTTGGTTTCGGGAGAGGGAGAGACCCAGTACTTC
15	TRBV6-6	-	TRBJ2-7	-	CASSTQGGGTYEQYF	TGTGCCAGCAGCACACAGGGCGGGGGAACCTACGAGCAGTACTTC
12	TRBV5-4	-	TRBJ1-5	-	CATPGGFQPQHF	TGTGCCACCCCAGGCGGTTTTCAGCCCCAGCATTTT
15	TRBV7-9	-	TRBJ2-3	-	CASSLVGGPADTQYF	TGTGCCAGCAGCTTAGTGGGAGGCCCGGCAGATACGCAGTATTTT
15	TRBV7-7	-	TRBJ1-2	-	CASSSRASQKRGYTF	TGTGCCAGCAGCTCCCGCGCGAGCCAAAAGCGTGGCTACACCTTC
15	TRBV6-5	-	TRBJ1-1	-	CASSYRGTRNTEAFF	TGTGCCAGCAGTTACCGAGGGACGCGGAACACTGAAGCTTTCTTT
15	TRBV11-2	few	TRBJ2-7	TRBD1	CASSRPGQAIYEQYF	TGTGCCAGCAGCCGCCCGGGACAGGCGATCTACGAGCAGTACTTC
14	TRBV10-3	-	TRBJ2-1	-	CAISESGGRNEQFF	TGTGCCATCAGTGAGTCGGGCGGACGCAATGAGCAGTTCTTC
15	TRBV4-1	-	TRBJ2-5	-	CASSSPGRDREGQYF	TGCGCCAGCAGCAGCCCGGGACGTGACCGAGAGGGCCAGTACTTC
15	TRBV27	-	TRBJ2-3	TRBD2	CASSTRTRLTDTQYF	TGTGCCAGCAGTACCCGGACTAGACTCACAGATACGCAGTATTTT
15	TRBV19	-	TRBJ1-2	TRBD1	CASTPGQALRYGYTF	TGTGCCAGTACCCCTGGACAGGCCCTCCGCTATGGCTACACCTTC
15	TRBV19	few	TRBJ1-1	-	CASSTEGLMNTEAFF	TGTGCCAGTAGTACTGAGGGACTGATGAACACTGAAGCTTTCTTT
16	TRBV6-1	-	TRBJ1-1	TRBD1	CASSEVWQGANTEAFF	TGTGCCAGCAGTGAGGTGTGGCAGGGGGCTAACACTGAAGCTTTCTTT
17	TRBV5-5	once	TRBJ1-3	TRBD1	CASSLHSGGSSGNTIYF	TGTGCCAGCAGCCTCCATTCAGGGGGAAGCTCTGGAAACACCATATATTTT
14	TRBV7-9	-	TRBJ1-4	-	CASSPGARGEKLFF	TGTGCCAGCAGCCCCGGGGCGAGGGGTGAAAAACTGTTTTTT
14	TRBV27	-	TRBJ1-2	-	CASSSDRAVGGYTF	TGTGCCAGCAGTTCCGACAGAGCTGTGGGCGGCTACACCTTC
19	TRBV28	-	TRBJ2-1	-	CASSLYFGAHKSSYNEQFF	TGTGCCAGCAGTTTATATTTCGGGGCCCACAAGAGCTCCTACAATGAGCAGTTCTTC
15	TRBV19	-	TRBJ1-1	-	CASSIGRLKNTEAFF	TGTGCCAGTAGTATCGGACGGTTAAAGAACACTGAAGCTTTCTTT
13	TRBV6-4	-	TRBJ1-2	-	CASSADRNYGYTF	TGTGCCAGCAGCGCCGACAGGAACTATGGCTACACCTTC
16	TRBV11-2	once	TRBJ2-5	TRBD2	CASSPRGLAGAETQYF	TGTGCCAGCAGCCCCCGTGGACTAGCGGGAGCGGAGACCCAGTACTTC
16	TRBV5-6	-	TRBJ1-2	TRBD1	CASSLVTGGVDYGYTF	TGTGCCAGCAGCTTGGTGACAGGGGGCGTCGACTATGGCTACACCTTC
14	TRBV2	few	TRBJ2-2	TRBD1	CASSYTGGTGELFF	TGTGCCAGCAGTTACACAGGGGGCACCGGGGAGCTGTTTTTT
15	TRBV27	-	TRBJ1-4	-	CASSPRGGVNEKLFF	TGTGCCAGCAGTCCCCGTGGAGGCGTAAATGAAAAACTGTTTTTT
18	TRBV11-2	-	TRBJ2-5	TRBD2	CASSHTRGLAGRRETQYF	TGTGCCAGCAGCCATACACGTGGACTAGCGGGACGACGAGAGACCCAGTACTTC
14	TRBV28	-	TRBJ1-3	-	CASSTVISGNTIYF	TGTGCCAGCAGTACCGTGATCTCTGGAAACACCATATATTTT
14	TRBV27	-	TRBJ2-7	-	CASSFGPGLYEQYF	TGTGCCAGCAGTTTTGGCCCGGGGCTTTACGAGCAGTACTTC
13	TRBV10-3	-	TRBJ2-1	-	CAITKDPTNEQFF	TGTGCCATCACCAAGGACCCAACAAATGAGCAGTTCTTC
16	TRBV7-2	once	TRBJ2-1	TRBD2	CASSPRGAGSYNEQFF	TGTGCCAGCAGCCCACGTGGAGCGGGATCCTACAATGAGCAGTTCTTC
16	TRBV4-1	-	TRBJ2-7	TRBD2	CASSQGTSGTVYEQYF	TGCGCCAGCAGCCAAGGGACTAGCGGGACCGTCTACGAGCAGTACTTC
14	TRBV6-5	-	TRBJ2-6	-	CATKQGLGANVLTF	TGTGCCACAAAACAGGGACTTGGGGCCAACGTCCTGACTTTC
15	TRBV7-9	-	TRBJ2-7	TRBD2	CASSLAASGGTEQYF	TGTGCCAGCAGCTTAGCGGCTAGCGGGGGCACCGAGCAGTACTTC
15	TRBV7-8	-	TRBJ2-5	TRBD1	CASFKPGQGSETQYF	TGTGCCAGCTTTAAACCGGGACAGGGATCAGAGACCCAGTACTTC
14	TRBV28	-	TRBJ1-3	-	CASSLAGAGNTIYF	TGTGCCAGCAGTTTGGCGGGGGCTGGAAACACCATATATTTT
14	TRBV5-1	-	TRBJ2-7	TRBD2	CASSYGLAQYEQYF	TGCGCCAGCAGCTACGGACTAGCGCAATACGAGCAGTACTTC
13	TRBV6-5	-	TRBJ1-2	-	CASRERTAHGYTF	TGTGCCAGCAGAGAGAGGACAGCCCATGGCTACACCTTC
12	TRBV5-6	-	TRBJ1-2	-	CASSLGGIGYTF	TGTGCCAGCAGCTTGGGTGGGATTGGCTACACCTTC
15	TRBV11-2	-	TRBJ1-2	-	CASSLGRGKNYGYTF	TGTGCCAGCAGCTTAGGCAGGGGCAAGAACTATGGCTACACCTTC
18	TRBV4-1	-	TRBJ2-1	TRBD2	CASSQDRGGEGPYNEQFF	TGCGCCAGCAGCCAAGATCGAGGCGGGGAGGGCCCCTACAATGAGCAGTTCTTC
13	TRBV27	many	TRBJ2-1	TRBD2	CASSPRTSHEQFF	TGTGCCAGCAGTCCGCGGACTAGCCATGAGCAGTTCTTC
15	TRBV28	-	TRBJ2-7	-	CASSMASGTRSKQYF	TGTGCCAGCAGTATGGCTTCCGGGACACGGAGTAAGCAGTACTTC
16	TRBV23-1	-	TRBJ2-4	-	CASSPIRWSPKNIQYF	TGCGCCAGCAGCCCAATCCGTTGGAGCCCCAAAAACATTCAGTACTTC
16	TRBV27	-	TRBJ1-1	-	CASSLVPGGSNTEAFF	TGTGCCAGCAGTTTAGTCCCGGGGGGCTCGAACACTGAAGCTTTCTTT
16	TRBV6-6	-	TRBJ2-4	TRBD1	CASSSTGTGGRNIQYF	TGTGCCAGCAGCTCAACCGGGACAGGGGGCAGAAACATTCAGTACTTC
15	TRBV6-5	few	TRBJ2-7	-	CASRVRDANSYEQYF	TGTGCCAGCAGAGTCCGGGACGCCAACTCCTACGAGCAGTACTTC
14	TRBV28	-	TRBJ2-5	-	CASSLKAGIETQYF	TGTGCCAGCAGTTTAAAGGCAGGGATCGAGACCCAGTACTTC
11	TRBV2	once	TRBJ1-2	-	CASSGGVGYTF	TGTGCCAGCAGTGGGGGGGTCGGCTACACCTTC
13	TRBV10-3	-	TRBJ2-7	TRBD2	CATTGTSFYEQYF	TGTGCCACCACCGGGACTAGCTTTTACGAGCAGTACTTC